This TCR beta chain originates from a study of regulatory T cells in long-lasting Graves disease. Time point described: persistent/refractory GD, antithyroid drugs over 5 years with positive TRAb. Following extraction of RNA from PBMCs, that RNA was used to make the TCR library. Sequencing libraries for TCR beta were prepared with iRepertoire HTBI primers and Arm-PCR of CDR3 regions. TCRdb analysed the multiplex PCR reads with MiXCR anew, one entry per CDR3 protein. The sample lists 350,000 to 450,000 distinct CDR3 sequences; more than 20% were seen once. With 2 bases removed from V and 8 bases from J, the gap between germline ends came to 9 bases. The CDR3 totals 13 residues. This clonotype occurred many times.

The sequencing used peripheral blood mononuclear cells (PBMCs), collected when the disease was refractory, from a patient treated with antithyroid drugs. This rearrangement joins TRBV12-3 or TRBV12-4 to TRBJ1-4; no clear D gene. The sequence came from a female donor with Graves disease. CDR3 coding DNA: TGTGCCAGCAGTTTATGGAAAGGAGAAAAACTGTTTTTT. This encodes CASSLWKGEKLFF.